A selection of T cell receptor beta chains follows, all from one sample in a study of glioma-infiltrating T cells after dendritic cell vaccination. Assay: immunoSEQ multiplex PCR; the TCRdb copy retains only in-frame clones and omits some. The data contain about 49,000 clones, over 75% of them singletons. This specimen was blood, taken before dendritic cell vaccination. The source is a human donor with glioblastoma. Each CDR3 is given with its conserved first and last residue. Each record gives: V gene, J gene, CDR3 protein.

v_gene: TRBV10-2; j_gene: TRBJ2-1; CDR3aa: CASSDGWSGRFNEQFF
v_gene: TRBV6-6; j_gene: TRBJ1-1; CDR3aa: CASSPPGIAEAFF
v_gene: TRBV5-8; j_gene: TRBJ2-7; CDR3aa: CASSLLVPSSYEQYF
v_gene: TRBV7-9; j_gene: TRBJ2-5; CDR3aa: CASSSPPPISTQYF
v_gene: TRBV5-1; j_gene: TRBJ2-2; CDR3aa: CASKPPSTGELFF
v_gene: TRBV5-1; j_gene: TRBJ2-1; CDR3aa: CASSLGPWQFF
v_gene: TRBV6-5; j_gene: TRBJ2-1; CDR3aa: CASSYSIAGGKNEQFF
v_gene: TRBV7-3; j_gene: TRBJ2-3; CDR3aa: CASSLYSLAGTDTQYF
v_gene: TRBV30; j_gene: TRBJ1-2; CDR3aa: CAWSAGHGYTF
v_gene: TRBV11-2; j_gene: TRBJ2-3; CDR3aa: CASSLVGQAHF
v_gene: TRBV7-9; j_gene: TRBJ1-5; CDR3aa: CASSLSPGGRRYQPQHF
v_gene: TRBV11-3; j_gene: TRBJ1-4; CDR3aa: CASTGPSTNEKLFF
v_gene: TRBV18; j_gene: TRBJ1-2; CDR3aa: CASSQEINYGYTF
v_gene: TRBV4-3; j_gene: TRBJ2-1; CDR3aa: CASSQNSGVSGRNEQFF
v_gene: TRBV6-5; j_gene: TRBJ1-1; CDR3aa: CASSPTGRGGEAFF